In this sample, the clone carrying this T cell receptor (beta chain) turned up a few times. A TCRbeta library incorporating unique molecular identifiers was prepared. One entry per CDR3 protein results from TCRdb running MiXCR on the PCR reads. Of around 400,000 distinct CDR3 sequences listed, 11% are singletons. These data belong to a study of T-cell reconstitution after alpha-beta-depleted transplantation in children. Germline loops: CDR1 SQVTM, CDR2 ANQGSEA. Trimming took 3 bases from V and 1 from J, leaving 21 bases between them. The CDR3 totals 17 residues. This TCR was sampled from a human donor who donated a stem cell graft to a child with acute myeloid leukemia. The sample here was PBMCs from the stem cell graft donor, taken from the stem cell graft. This chain joins TRBV29-1 and TRBJ2-5; D is possibly TRBD1 (6 bases). The DNA of the CDR3 is TGCAGCGTTGAGGGGGTCAGATTGGGGGCATCCCAAGAGACCCAGTACTTC. It encodes CSVEGVRLGASQETQYF. Looking up the rest from reference TRBV29-1 and TRBJ2-5 gives the full variable domain: SAVISQKPSRDICQRGTSLTIQCQVDSQVTMMFWYRQQPGQSLTLIATANQGSEATYESGFVIDKFPISRPNLTFSTLTVSNMSPEDSSIYLCSVEGVRLGASQETQYFGPGTRLLVL.